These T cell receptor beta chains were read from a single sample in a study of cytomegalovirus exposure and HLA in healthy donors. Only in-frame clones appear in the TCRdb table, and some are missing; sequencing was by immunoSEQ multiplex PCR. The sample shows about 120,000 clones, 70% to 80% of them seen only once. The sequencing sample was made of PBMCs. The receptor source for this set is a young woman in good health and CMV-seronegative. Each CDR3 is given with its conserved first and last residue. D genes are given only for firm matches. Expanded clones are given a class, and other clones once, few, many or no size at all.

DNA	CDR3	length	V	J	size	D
TGTGCCAGCAGTGAAGCAGAGAAACCCTACAATGAGCAGTTCTTC	CASSEAEKPYNEQFF	15	TRBV6-1	TRBJ2-1	.	.
TGCGCCAGCAGCTTCAACCTATACAATGAGCAGTTCTTC	CASSFNLYNEQFF	13	TRBV5-1	TRBJ2-1	.	.
TGTGCCAGCAGCCATGGACAGATCAACTATGGCTACACCTTC	CASSHGQINYGYTF	14	TRBV9	TRBJ1-2	.	.
TGTGCCAGCAGTTTAATGCGGGGGGGCGGGGAGACCCAGTACTTC	CASSLMRGGGETQYF	15	TRBV28	TRBJ2-5	once	TRBD2
TGTGCCTGGAGTACAGAGAACACTGAAGCTTTCTTT	CAWSTENTEAFF	12	TRBV30	TRBJ1-1	.	.
TGTGCCAGCAGCTCAGGGCTGGGGGCTGGCTACACCTTC	CASSSGLGAGYTF	13	TRBV11-2	TRBJ1-2	.	.
TGCGCCAGCAGCTTGGAACAGCCTAATGAAAAACTGTTTTTT	CASSLEQPNEKLFF	14	TRBV5-1	TRBJ1-4	.	.
TGTGCCAGCAGTCCTAGCAGGGGGCAATCCGGGGAGCTGTTTTTT	CASSPSRGQSGELFF	15	TRBV2	TRBJ2-2	once	TRBD1
TGTGCCAGCAGCTTGGCAGCACAGCCGTCCTACAATGAGCAGTTCTTC	CASSLAAQPSYNEQFF	16	TRBV5-6	TRBJ2-1	.	.
TGCGCCAGCAGCTTGGGTTCTGGGAGCTACGAGCAGTACTTC	CASSLGSGSYEQYF	14	TRBV5-1	TRBJ2-7	once	.
TGTGCCACCAGCAGAGATATGGATACGCAGTATTTT	CATSRDMDTQYF	12	TRBV15	TRBJ2-3	once	.
TGCGCCAGCAGCTTGGCGTCACAGGGATGGGTGGGTTTTGGTGTAAATGAGCAGTTCTTC	CASSLASQGWVGFGVNEQFF	20	TRBV5-1	TRBJ2-1	.	.
TGTGCCAGCACACAGCAGCCTTATGGCTACACCTTC	CASTQQPYGYTF	12	TRBV28	TRBJ1-2	once	.
TGTGCCAGCAGCGTACAACCCAGCGGGGGGACAGATACGCAGTATTTT	CASSVQPSGGTDTQYF	16	TRBV9	TRBJ2-3	once	TRBD2
TGCAGCGTTACCCGGGACACCCTACTCGAGCAGTACTTC	CSVTRDTLLEQYF	13	TRBV29-1	TRBJ2-7	.	.
TGTGCCAGCACCCAAGGGGCGAGGAACTATGGCTACACCTTC	CASTQGARNYGYTF	14	TRBV5-4	TRBJ1-2	.	.
TGTGCCAGCAGTTTTAAAGAGGGCTTGAACACTGAAGCTTTCTTT	CASSFKEGLNTEAFF	15	TRBV28	TRBJ1-1	.	.
TGTGCCATCAGCCTTACCGGGACCATATATTTT	CAISLTGTIYF	11	TRBV10-3	TRBJ1-3	.	.
TGTGCCACCAGCAGAAGAACAGGGCAACTGTTTTTT	CATSRRTGQLFF	12	TRBV15	TRBJ1-4	.	.
TGTGCCAGCAGTTCCCAGGGGTATAGCAATCAGCCCCAGCATTTT	CASSSQGYSNQPQHF	15	TRBV28	TRBJ1-5	.	.
TGTGCCAGCAGTTCCCAGGGGACAGGTAACACTGAAGCTTTCTTT	CASSSQGTGNTEAFF	15	TRBV2	TRBJ1-1	.	TRBD1
TGCGCCAGCAGCCAAGAGGGCGCACGGGAAAAACTGTTTTTT	CASSQEGAREKLFF	14	TRBV4-1	TRBJ1-4	.	.
TGTGCCAGCAGCGGCCAACAGTTCTCTGGAAACACCATATATTTT	CASSGQQFSGNTIYF	15	TRBV7-8	TRBJ1-3	.	.
TGTGCCAGCAGCGTAGTTTCTAGCGGGGGGGCTAATGAGCAGTTCTTC	CASSVVSSGGANEQFF	16	TRBV9	TRBJ2-1	once	TRBD2
TGTGCCAGCAGCTACACCGGGACACCAAACTATGGCTACACCTTC	CASSYTGTPNYGYTF	15	TRBV6-6	TRBJ1-2	.	.
TGTGCCAGCAGTTACGGGACAGGGGGCACTGAAGCTTTCTTT	CASSYGTGGTEAFF	14	TRBV6-5	TRBJ1-1	few	TRBD1
TGTGCCAGCAGTGACTCTAGCGGGGGGGCCAATGAGCAGTTCTTC	CASSDSSGGANEQFF	15	TRBV6-4	TRBJ2-1	large	TRBD2
TGTGCCAGTAGTATCGGTGCTGGCGGCGGCTACACCTTC	CASSIGAGGGYTF	13	TRBV19	TRBJ1-2	.	.
TGTGCCAGCAGCCCCCCGGACAGGGATAGCACAGATACGCAGTATTTT	CASSPPDRDSTDTQYF	16	TRBV13	TRBJ2-3	.	TRBD1
TGTGCTAGCAGGGCCGGGGGTGAAGAGACCCAGTACTTC	CASRAGGEETQYF	13	TRBV7-7	TRBJ2-5	.	.
TGTGCCACCTTGTGGGACTCCCAACTCATGAACACTGAAGCTTTCTTT	CATLWDSQLMNTEAFF	16	TRBV2	TRBJ1-1	.	.
TGTGCCAGCAGCGGACCGACAGAGAACCTTGAAGCTTTCTTT	CASSGPTENLEAFF	14	TRBV5-6	TRBJ1-1	.	.